This record covers a single T cell receptor (beta chain). No cognate antigen has been identified for it. Base qualities are not provided; no much larger clone lies one nucleotide away. TCRbeta CDR3 regions were amplified from genomic DNA by means of the immunoSEQ Assay, a bias-controlled multiplex PCR. As for the original processing: Within the assay, amplification of reference gene primers was used to estimate how many nucleated cells each sample contained. To quantify the absolute abundance of each unique TCRbeta CDR3 rearrangement, sequence reads were collapsed and filtered. For each sample, productive Simpson clonality was calculated by taking the square root of Simpson's diversity index across productive rearrangements. TCRdb's version of the immuneACCESS table is confined to in-frame rearrangements and falls short of the full clone set. An unresolved V gene accounts for under half of the shortfall where checked; the remainder is of unknown origin. V and J calls and clone size are as listed in that table; D and trimming were resolved from the DNA. Here the sample has approximately 210,000 clones; about nine tenths occur a single time. Jointly, the top ten make up over 1.5% of the sample.

Each collaborating institution followed its own protocols to collect whole blood in K2EDTA tubes. Collaborator samples were shipped for TCRbeta analysis as frozen whole blood, isolated PBMCs, or DNA extracted from either sample type. This specimen belongs to a study of blood T cell repertoires in COVID-19 (dated by TCRdb to 2018 to 2021). About the full investigation: Collaborator samples came from the United States, Italy and Spain and covered acute and convalescent phases of COVID-19. The prospective study material was composed of cDNA or gDNA derived from T cells, B-cell-depleted T cells, or PBMCs. Subjects who had been exposed to COVID-19, were actively infected with it, or had recovered from it provided the deeply sampled blood TCRbeta repertoires that made up the dataset. The repertoires were released in a freely available public database intended as a resource for research on the immune response to SARS-CoV-2. Samples came from the ongoing ImmuneRACE study (first 160 participants) plus 1,254 subjects from 6 global collaborators. Nearly every sample came with metadata listing a de-identified subject ID, COVID-19 status, age in years and sex. Where available, HLA class I and class II types were taken from metadata supplied by the sample provider and were not determined by assay-based typing. The paper's findings and limits, for the study overall: The amount of clinical and demographic metadata varied by source and participant and was provided uncurated.

From the cysteine through the phenylalanine, the CDR3 covers 14 amino acids. Only CDR3 DNA is held: 42 bases, read in frame from base 1. Trimming accounts for 1 base at V and 10 bases at J, while the number of junction bases matched to no gene is 3. CDR1 and CDR2 are read off the germline V gene (reference sequence) as SEHNR and FQNEAQ. This clonotype was obtained from an older man with acute or convalescent COVID-19. The sample consisted of peripheral blood. The chain uses TRBV7-9 and TRBJ1-6; 8 central bases correspond to TRBD1. The CDR3 in this case is CASSLDQGASPLHF. The nucleotide sequence reads as follows: TGTGCCAGCAGCTTAGATCAGGGGGCATCACCCCTCCACTTT.